This TCR beta chain was sequenced in a study of T cell repertoires in cytomegalovirus infection. Study overall: CMV infection plus the matching HLA type was flagged by public TCR beta signatures.

MiXCR was run by TCRdb on the reads, yielding one entry per CDR3 protein. The sample shows over 250,000 distinct CDR3 sequences, over 20% of them seen only once. In its sample, this clonotype was seen a few times. This receptor was identified in a human donor in good health (CMV status not recorded). Some clones in this sample may be carry-over from other donors' samples. Sequencing used PBMCs.

The CDR3 reads CATSDPTGTETQYF. CDR3 sequence (DNA): TGTGCCACCAGTGATCCCACAGGGACGGAGACCCAGTACTTC. The chain links TRBV24-1 to TRBJ2-5, with D perhaps TRBD1 (6 bases). Trimming removed 3 bases from V and 5 bases from J, with 12 bases in between. Germline CDR1 KGHDR, CDR2 SFDVKD. CDR3 length equals 14 residues.